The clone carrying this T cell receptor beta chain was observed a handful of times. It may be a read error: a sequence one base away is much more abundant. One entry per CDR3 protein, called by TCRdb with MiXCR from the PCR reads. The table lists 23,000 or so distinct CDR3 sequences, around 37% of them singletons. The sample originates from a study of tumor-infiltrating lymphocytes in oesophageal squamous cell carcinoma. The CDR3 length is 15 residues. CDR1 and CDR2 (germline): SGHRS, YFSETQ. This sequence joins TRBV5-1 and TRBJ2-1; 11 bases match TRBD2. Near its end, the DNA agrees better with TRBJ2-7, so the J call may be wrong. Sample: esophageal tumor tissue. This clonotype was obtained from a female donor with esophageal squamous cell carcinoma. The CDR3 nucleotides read TGCGCCAGCAAGAAACTAGCGGGAGTCGACGATGAGCAGTACTTC. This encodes CASKKLAGVDDEQYF.